This T cell receptor beta chain was sequenced during a study of T cell repertoires in cytomegalovirus infection. The study, taken as a whole, reports: The ex vivo response was dominated by HLA-C-restricted CMV-specific TCR beta clonotypes. Adding up the frequency of public TCR beta families identified people who carried CMV plus the relevant HLA.

TCRdb passed the reads through MiXCR, listing each CDR3 protein once. The sample consists of fewer than 250,000 distinct CDR3 sequences, 9% to 15% of them appearing once. Ten or more counts support this clonotype. Its target is not known. Germline CDR1 and CDR2: SEHNR and FQNEAQ (reference sequence). V lost 5 bases to trimming and J lost 4 bases; unmatched junction nucleotides: 11. This CDR3 has 16 residues. The rearrangement links TRBV7-9 to TRBJ1-1; 9 bases map to TRBD1. What was sequenced was PBMCs. This TCR derives from a human donor in good health (CMV status not recorded). Some clones in this sample may be carry-over from other donors' samples. CDR3 protein: CASSQQGAAGGTEAFF. The CDR3 coding sequence is TGTGCCAGCAGCCAACAGGGGGCGGCGGGGGGCACTGAAGCTTTCTTT.